This paragraph covers one T cell receptor (beta chain) sequence. Germline assignment: CDR1 SGHTA and CDR2 FQGNSA. V was clipped by 5 bases and J by 4 bases; unmatched bases: 10. CDR3 size: 15 residues. These data originate in a study of blood T cell repertoires in COVID-19. Here immunoSEQ multiplex PCR was the method, and the copy in TCRdb shows in-frame clones only, minus some. There are over 250,000 clones in the sample; about 87% occur only once, and approximately 4% lies in the top ten. The clonotype comes from a man aged 55-75 years who had recovered from COVID-19. The chain employs TRBV7-2 and TRBJ2-5, with 7 bases matching TRBD1. Sequencing was carried out using peripheral blood. As DNA, the CDR3 is TGTGCCAGCAGCGCGTCCAGGGGGTGGATAGAGACCCAGTACTTC. Protein product: CASSASRGWIETQYF.